This is a list of T cell receptor beta chains from one sample in a study of tumor and adjacent non-tumor tissue in lung cancer. TCRdb processed the multiplex PCR reads anew with MiXCR; each CDR3 protein has one entry. The profile covers 90,000 to 100,000 distinct CDR3 sequences, with 75% to 90% appearing a single time and 30% taken by the ten largest. Specimen: distant non-tumor lung tissue. These TCRs come from a man aged 55 to 69 with small cell lung cancer. CDR3s include the opening cysteine and the closing phenylalanine or tryptophan. A D gene is named only where the DNA matches it firmly. Not every row has a clone size; where given, it reads once, few, many or a size class.

j_call d_call clone_size v_call cdr3_aa cdr3_nt
TRBJ2-1 TRBD2 NA TRBV29-1 CSAPGLAGLKQFF TGCAGCGCACCGGGACTAGCGGGGCTAAAGCAGTTCTTC
TRBJ2-1 NA once TRBV6-5 CASSYSIWGVADYEQLF TGTGCCAGCAGTTACTCGATCTGGGGAGTAGCGGACTATGAGCAGCTCTTC
TRBJ1-5 NA NA TRBV28 CAGSLGFGGAGNQPQHF TGTGCCGGCAGTTTAGGGTTTGGGGGGGCCGGCAATCAGCCCCAGCATTTC
TRBJ1-3 NA NA TRBV6-5 CISSYSRGWNTIYF TGTATCAGCAGTTACTCTCGGGGATGGAACACCATATATTTT
TRBJ2-3 NA NA TRBV12-3/TRBV12-4 CVSSFDWGARTDTKYF TGTGTCAGCAGTTTTGATTGGGGCGCGAGGACAGATACGAAGTATTTT
TRBJ2-4 NA NA TRBV7-8 CPSSLDQSIQYF TGTCCCAGCAGTTTGGACCAGAGCATTCAGTACTTC
TRBJ2-1 NA NA TRBV5-1 CASSLDGSYIEQFF TGCGCCAGCAGCTTGGATGGCAGCTACATTGAGCAGTTCTTC
TRBJ2-7 TRBD2 few TRBV27 CASSFGGRGNYEQYF TGTGCCAGCAGTTTCGGCGGGAGGGGAAACTACGAGCAGTACTTC
TRBJ2-4 TRBD1 NA TRBV28 CASSGLDRGEVKNIQYF TGTGCCAGCAGTGGCCTCGACAGGGGAGAGGTCAAAAACATTCAGTACTTC
TRBJ1-4 NA NA TRBV4-2 CASSHTDRTELFF TGTGCCAGCAGCCATACGGACCGAACGGAACTGTTTTTT
TRBJ2-2 NA NA TRBV11-3 CASSYCSGGTVELFF TGTGCCAGCAGCTACTGTAGCGGAGGGACCGTGGAGCTGTTTTTT
TRBJ2-3 NA NA TRBV12-3/TRBV12-4 CTSRLGCSTDTQYF TGTACCAGCAGACTTGGCTGCAGCACAGATACGCAGTATTTT
TRBJ2-3 TRBD1 NA TRBV29-1 CSVQWGRDRGADTHYF TGCAGCGTTCAATGGGGCCGGGACAGAGGGGCAGATACGCATTATTTT
TRBJ2-5 NA once TRBV11-3 CAIRRGPQETQYF TGTGCCATCAGACGGGGGCCTCAAGAGACCCAGTACTTC
TRBJ2-3 NA NA TRBV6-2/TRBV6-3 CASRPANRQTDTQYF TGTGCCAGCAGGCCCGCTAACAGGCAGACAGATACGCAGTATTTT
TRBJ2-5 NA few TRBV2 CASSGVQTQYF TGTGCCAGCAGTGGGGTGCAGACCCAGTACTTC
TRBJ2-6 NA many TRBV20-1 CSASQGTGANVLTF TGCAGTGCATCGCAGGGGACCGGGGCCAACGTCCTGACTTTC
TRBJ2-5 NA many TRBV12-3/TRBV12-4 CASSTRSQETQYF TGTGCCAGCAGTACCCGTTCTCAAGAGACCCAGTACTTC
TRBJ2-7 TRBD1 NA TRBV12-3/TRBV12-4 CASAPRDSAAQEQYF TGTGCCAGCGCGCCCCGGGACAGCGCAGCTCAGGAGCAGTACTTC
TRBJ2-2 NA NA TRBV29-1 CSAHSSGTITNTWELFF TGCAGCGCCCATTCATCCGGGACAATTACGAACACCTGGGAGCTGTTTTTT
TRBJ2-1 TRBD2 NA TRBV20-1 CNASGIRPSYSEQFF TGCAATGCTAGCGGGATTCGACCCTCCTACAGTGAGCAGTTCTTC
TRBJ2-3 NA NA TRBV12-3/TRBV12-4 CASSRMAEGGTDTQYF TGTGCCAGCAGCCGGATGGCGGAAGGTGGCACAGATACGCAGTATTTT
TRBJ2-3 NA NA TRBV4-1 CASNQAILQSTDTQYF TGCGCCAGCAACCAAGCGATCCTCCAGAGCACAGATACGCAGTATTTT
TRBJ2-7 NA NA TRBV5-6 CASSLRQGNPKQYF TGTGCCAGCAGTTTGAGGCAGGGCAATCCCAAGCAGTACTTC
TRBJ1-4 NA NA TRBV19 CTSSRVYGNEKLFF TGTACCAGTAGCCGAGTTTACGGGAATGAAAAACTGTTTTTT
TRBJ2-2 NA once TRBV4-2 CASRQDLRAKTRELFF TGTGCCAGCAGACAAGATCTGAGGGCCAAGACAAGGGAGCTGTTTTTT
TRBJ2-6 NA NA TRBV12-3/TRBV12-4 CAIRLAAGPGANVLTF TGTGCCATCAGACTGGCGGCGGGCCCTGGGGCCAACGTCCTGACTTTC
TRBJ2-5 NA NA TRBV29-1 CSVSRAGRETQYF TGCAGCGTCTCTCGTGCAGGGAGGGAGACCCAGTACTTC
TRBJ2-7 TRBD1 NA TRBV6-5 CAISYSGRGREQYF TGTGCCATCAGTTACTCGGGCAGGGGGCGCGAGCAGTATTTC
TRBJ1-1 NA many TRBV6-1 CASSVGTAQFFF TGTGCCAGCAGTGTTGGGACCGCACAGTTCTTCTTT
TRBJ1-4 NA NA TRBV11-2 CASNIETAGPGKLFF TGTGCCAGCAACATCGAAACAGCGGGCCCCGGAAAACTGTTTTTT
TRBJ1-2 NA NA TRBV6-6 CARTTTNSYGYTF TGTGCCAGGACGACCACGAATAGCTATGGCTACACCTTC
TRBJ2-7 NA NA TRBV11-3 CADSLETSYEQYF TGTGCCGACAGCTTAGAAACTAGCTACGAGCAGTACTTC
TRBJ1-2 NA NA TRBV6-1 CASSRYTLTGALYGYTF TGTGCAAGCAGTAGGTATACTTTGACAGGAGCACTCTATGGCTACACCTTC
TRBJ2-1 NA NA TRBV20-1 CNASVGRFTYNEQLF TGCAATGCTAGTGTCGGGAGATTCACCTACAATGAGCAGTTATTC
TRBJ2-7 NA NA TRBV30 CVWSVRRLTYVYEQYF TGTGTCTGGAGTGTCCGTCGACTAACATATGTGTACGAGCAGTACTTC
TRBJ2-2 NA NA TRBV11-2 CVSSLRGVTTGELFF TGTGTCAGCAGCTTACGAGGAGTAACCACCGGGGAACTGTTTTTT
TRBJ2-1 TRBD1 many TRBV28 CASSFIQGADEQFF TGTGCCAGCAGTTTCATCCAGGGGGCAGATGAGCAGTTCTTC
TRBJ2-7 NA NA TRBV12-3/TRBV12-4 CASSSPLRRSHEQYF TGTGCTAGCAGTTCGCCCCTTCGCAGGTCCCACGAGCAGTACTTC
TRBJ2-5 TRBD1 NA TRBV11-2 CASRDARGGGETQYF TGTGCCAGCAGGGACGCACGAGGGGGCGGAGAGACCCAATACTTC
TRBJ2-3 TRBD2 NA TRBV12-3/TRBV12-4 CASRTTSGTSGTSTDTQYF TGTGCCAGCAGAACTACTAGCGGGACTAGCGGGACTAGCACAGATACGCAGTATTTT
TRBJ2-1 TRBD1 NA TRBV5-4 CASSSKQGDNERFF TGTGCCAGCAGCTCTAAACAGGGGGATAATGAGCGGTTCTTC
TRBJ2-7 NA NA TRBV29-1 CSVKERVHSYDQYF TGCAGCGTCAAAGAACGGGTACACTCCTACGATCAGTACTTC
TRBJ1-5 NA NA TRBV12-3/TRBV12-4 CASSRQEAGQPQLF TGTGCCAGCAGCCGACAGGAGGCAGGTCAGCCCCAGCTTTTT
TRBJ2-1 TRBD2 NA TRBV7-9 CASSLGAGVSNEQFF TGTGCCAGCAGCTTAGGCGCGGGAGTCAGTAATGAGCAGTTCTTC
TRBJ2-5 NA NA TRBV11-2 CARSRDCRETQYF TGTGCCCGTAGCCGGGACTGTCGAGAGACCCAGTACTTC
TRBJ2-1 NA NA TRBV29-1 CGATAPGHGGSEQFF TGCGGCGCGACTGCCCCGGGCCACGGAGGGAGTGAGCAGTTCTTC